The present T cell receptor beta chain was sequenced within a study of cytomegalovirus exposure and HLA in healthy donors. Study-wide findings and caveats: Presence/absence analyses assumed roughly uniform sequencing depth across donors, which may not hold.

Primers included in the PCR were 60 Vbeta and 13 Jbeta primers. Profiled with immunoSEQ multiplex PCR; TCRdb holds only in-frame clones, not every one. Altogether some 190,000 clones are present, around 87% being singletons, with the ten largest covering about 1.1%. The junction had 10 bases not matched to a gene; V was cut back by 4 bases and J by 6 bases. Germline CDR1 reads MNHEY; CDR2 reads SMNVEV (reference sequence). The CDR3 extends over 15 amino acids. Note on this clone: As yet, its antigen is unknown.

This clonotype was obtained from a boy aged 2 to 10 in good health and CMV-seronegative. Input material: PBMCs. This sequence joins TRBV27 and TRBJ2-7; the match to TRBD1 covers 9 bases. The CDR3 loop is CASSWTGVGSSEQYF. CDR3 sequence (DNA): TGTGCCAGCAGTTGGACAGGGGTCGGTTCTTCCGAGCAGTACTTC.